One sample yielded the 6 T cell receptor beta chains listed below, sequenced in a study of CD8+ T cells in alopecia areata (dated by TCRdb to 2017 to 2018). The library was obtained by the immunoSEQ multiplex PCR assay. RNA was extracted from all samples and reverse transcribed into cDNA as template for TCR sequencing. TCRdb mirrors the immuneACCESS table, restricted to in-frame sequences. Some clones are absent from its copies; in checked studies, under half trace to an unresolved V gene, and the reason for the others is unknown. Counted in this sample were 120,000 or so clones; around two fifths of them appeared once. The ten biggest clones cover approximately 3% of the sample. The sequencing input was CD4+ T cells sorted from blood. These receptor sequences come from a human donor with alopecia areata.

The V and J genes are TRBV10-3 and TRBJ1-5; no clear D gene. Trimming took off 2 bases at V and 4 bases at J, with 6 bases between the two ends. Germline V gene data show CDR1 as ENHRY and CDR2 as SYGVKD. The CDR3 loop spans 13 amino acids. CDR3 loop: CAISEVKNQPQHF. DNA for the CDR3: TGTGCCATCAGTGAGGTCAAAAATCAGCCCCAGCATTTT.

The chain employs TRBV4-1 and TRBJ2-2, with 10 bases matching TRBD2. Per the germline V gene, CDR1 is MGHRA and CDR2 is YSYEKL. V gave up 0 bases and J gave up 6 bases; unmatched junction bases: 1. The CDR3 extends over 15 amino acids. CDR3 nucleotides: TGCGCCAGCAGCCAAGAGGGACTAGCGTCCGGGGAGCTGTTTTTT. This encodes CASSQEGLASGELFF.

The V and J genes are TRBV7-2 and TRBJ2-7, with TRBD1 matching over 8 bases. V shed 0 bases, J shed 0 bases, and the junction held 10 bases outside the gene matches. The CDR3 loop spans 18 amino acids. Germline assignment: CDR1 SGHTA and CDR2 FQGNSA. Here the CDR3 reads CASSLAGAGGGSSYEQYF. The CDR3 nucleotides are TGTGCCAGCAGCTTAGCTGGGGCAGGGGGCGGAAGCTCCTACGAGCAGTACTTC.

V gene TRBV4-3 combines with J gene TRBJ2-1; tentatively, D is TRBD1 or TRBD2 (5 bases each). Trimming cost V 2 bases and J 8 bases, with 13 bases left between them. Germline CDR1 is LGHNA and CDR2 is YSLEER. This CDR3 is built from 14 residues. The CDR3 DNA reads as TGCGCCAGCAGCCAACAACTGGGGGACGATGAGCAGTTCTTC. Its protein product is CASSQQLGDDEQFF.

This clone was seen more than once but under ten times. The rearrangement uses TRBV4-1 and TRBJ2-7; D ambiguous. Germline loops: CDR1 MGHRA, CDR2 YSYEKL. The CDR3 is 14 residues long. V lost 5 bases to trimming and J lost 4 bases, with 15 bases between them. The CDR3 DNA reads TGCGCCAGCAGCGATATCGGTAGTAGGTACGAGCAGTACTTC. Translated: CASSDIGSRYEQYF.

This clone was detected only once. A read error may produce the germline difference seen at one junction end. This CDR3 is also generated by other DNA sequences in the sample. The chain recombines TRBV29-1 with TRBJ2-7; TRBD1 is a possible D gene (6 bases). CDR1 and CDR2 (germline): SQVTM, ANQGSEA. The CDR3 loop spans 11 amino acids. The chain's CDR3 is CSVGGGYEQYF. CDR3 in DNA: TGCAGTGTTGGGGGCGGCTACGAGCAGTACTTC.